This TCR beta chain came from a study of long-term antiretroviral therapy in people with HIV. Trimming removed 4 bases from V and 3 bases from J, with 27 bases in between. The germline gives CDR1 SEHNR, CDR2 FQNEAQ (reference sequence). There are 19 residues in the CDR3. The libraries were made with immunoSEQ v3.0 at survey level. The table came from immunoSEQ multiplex PCR; TCRdb's copy has only in-frame clones and leaves some out. The table records roughly 30,000 clones, 70% to 90% of them present only once. This specimen was unsorted PBMCs, taken about 5 years after starting antiretroviral therapy. The V call is TRBV7-9, the J call TRBJ2-5, with no clear D. This receptor was taken from a man between 40 and 49 years old with HIV. The CDR3 protein is CASSSYTAVPEWPEETQYF. The CDR3 DNA reads as TGTGCCAGCAGCTCGTACACCGCCGTCCCTGAGTGGCCCGAAGAGACCCAGTACTTC.